This entry lists 15 T cell receptor beta chains sequenced from one sample in a study of T cell changes during pregnancy in multiple sclerosis. Assay used: immunoSEQ multiplex PCR; TCRdb lists only in-frame clones, some missing. The sample holds about 86,000 clones, 80% to 95% seen once. Sequenced material: peripheral blood, taken in the first trimester of pregnancy. These receptors all stem from a female donor in good health, enrolled as a control in a pregnancy study.

This clone was observed a few times. The J gene is TRBJ2-2, the V gene TRBV11-1; D not certain. Germline values: CDR1 SGHAT, CDR2 FQDESV (reference sequence). The CDR3 covers 14 residues. Trimming cost V 6 bases and J 0 bases, with 8 bases left between them. The CDR3 sequence is CASREIANTGELFF. CDR3 DNA: TGTGCCAGCAGGGAGATCGCGAACACCGGGGAGCTGTTTTTT. Full variable domain (outside the CDR3, taken from reference TRBV11-1 and TRBJ2-2): EAEVAQSPRYKITEKSQAVAFWCDPISGHATLYWYRQILGQGPELLVQFQDESVVDDSQLPKDRFSAERLKGVDSTLKIQPAELGDSAMYLCASREIANTGELFFGEGSRLTVL.

The chain has TRBV7-2 and TRBJ2-4; TRBD1 aligns across 8 bases. Germline trimming cut 4 bases from V and 6 bases from J; bases unmatched to any gene: 5. Germline V gives CDR1 SGHTA, CDR2 FQGNSA. CDR3 length: 14 residues. CDR3: CASSSTGAANIQYF. As DNA, the CDR3 is TGTGCCAGCAGCTCGACAGGGGCGGCAAACATTCAGTACTTC. The complete variable domain, with remaining parts taken from reference TRBV7-2 and TRBJ2-4, reads GAGVSQSPSNKVTEKGKDVELRCDPISGHTALYWYRQSLGQGLEFLIYFQGNSAPDKSGLPSDRFSAERTGGSVSTLTIQRTQQEDSAVYLCASSSTGAANIQYFGAGTRLSVL.

The genes are TRBV7-2 and TRBJ1-2, with 8 nucleotides matching TRBD1. Germline CDR1 and CDR2: SGHTA and FQGNSA. This CDR3 comprises 15 residues. V lost 2 bases, J lost 0 bases, and 2 bases stayed unmatched. In DNA form, the CDR3 reads TGTGCCAGCAGCTTATTGACAGGGGCTAACTATGGCTACACCTTC. Amino acids: CASSLLTGANYGYTF.

This chain connects TRBV7-9 to TRBJ2-3; D gene uncertain. The CDR3 is 13 residues long. Germline V gene lookup returns CDR1 SEHNR and CDR2 FQNEAQ (reference sequence). Trimming stripped 5 bases from V and 0 bases from J, with 6 bases between. The CDR3 is CASSRQSTDTQYF. In nucleotides, the CDR3 is TGTGCCAGCAGCCGCCAGAGCACAGATACGCAGTATTTT.

This clone appeared once. V usage is TRBV7-2 and J usage is TRBJ2-7, with 10 nucleotides matching TRBD1. The CDR3 consists of 16 residues. Germline loops: CDR1 SGHTA, CDR2 FQGNSA. Trimming at V came to 7 bases and at J to 2 bases, leaving 11 bases not matched to a gene. The CDR3 region has the DNA TGTGCCAGCATAGGCCCGGGACAGGGGTTCACCTACGAGCAGTACTTC. As protein: CASIGPGQGFTYEQYF.

The chain uses TRBV9 and TRBJ2-7, with 8 bases that match TRBD1. CDR3 length: 14 amino acids. CDR1 is SGDLS, CDR2 YYNGEE, per germline. The junction had 6 bases not matched to a gene; V was cut back by 5 bases and J by 2 bases. The DNA of the CDR3 is TGTGCCAGCAGTGCCGGGACAGGACCCTACGAGCAGTACTTC. This codes for CASSAGTGPYEQYF.

The chain is built from TRBV7-3 and TRBJ2-3; D may be TRBD2 (6 bases). Germline CDR1 is SGHTA and CDR2 is FQGTGA. Between the trimmed V and J ends, which lost 5 bases and 4 bases, there was a span of 16 bases. This CDR3 has 15 amino acids. This CDR3 is CASSPVAVEADTQYF. In DNA form, the CDR3 reads TGTGCCAGCAGCCCGGTAGCGGTAGAAGCAGATACGCAGTATTTT.

The CDR3 nucleotides are TGCGCCAGCAGCCAAGATGGCCAAGAGCCCCAGCATTTT. Encoded protein: CASSQDGQEPQHF. The genes are TRBV4-3 and TRBJ1-5; the D is unclear. The CDR3 has 13 amino acids. CDR1 is LGHNA, CDR2 YSLEER, per germline. V was pared by 0 bases and J by 8 bases, with 8 bases between.

This rearrangement joins TRBV15 to TRBJ1-6, with TRBD1 as a possible D gene (5 bases). The V gene lost 0 bases and the J gene lost 7 bases, with 7 bases spanning the gap. This CDR3 spans 14 amino acids. From germline, CDR1 is LNHNV and CDR2 YYDKDF (reference sequence). The CDR3 sequence is CATSRDHRNSPLHF. Written as DNA, the CDR3 is TGTGCCACCAGCAGAGATCACAGGAATTCACCCCTCCACTTT.

This chain joins TRBV7-8 and TRBJ1-3; D call uncertain. V was cut by 8 bases and J by 0 bases, with 11 bases left in between. Germline-derived CDR1 and CDR2 are SGHVS and FQNEAQ. This CDR3 contains 14 residues. The CDR3 spells CASSSRYSGNTIYF. The CDR3 nucleotides read TGTGCCAGCTCGAGTCGCTACTCTGGAAACACCATATATTTT.

The CDR3 nucleotides read TGTGCCAGCAGTGATATAGGACCGGGGGGGGGCTATGGCTACACCTTC. It codes for CASSDIGPGGGYGYTF. The chain combines TRBV6-1 with TRBJ1-2; possibly TRBD1 for D (5 bases). V dropped 3 bases and J dropped 4 bases, with 18 bases sitting between them. The CDR3 runs to 16 residues. Germline V CDR1 and CDR2: MNHNS, SASEGT.

The chain employs TRBV7-3 and TRBJ2-3, with TRBD2 identical over 8 bases. The CDR3 loop spans 15 amino acids. The germline CDR1 and CDR2 sequences are SGHTA and FQGTGA. J lost 2 bases, V lost 2 bases, and 3 bases had no gene match. The CDR3 is CASSLGGGPTDTQYF. CDR3 in DNA: TGTGCCAGCAGCTTAGGCGGGGGGCCCACAGATACGCAGTATTTT.

The chain has TRBV7-2 and TRBJ2-7; possible D gene TRBD2, 7 bases. CDR3 length equals 12 residues. V was pared by 10 bases and J by 3 bases, with 13 bases between. Germline V gives CDR1 SGHTA, CDR2 FQGNSA. CDR3 sequence: CAIGGLRYEQYF. DNA of the CDR3: TGTGCCATCGGGGGGCTCCGCTACGAGCAGTACTTC.

The chain links TRBV6-5 to TRBJ1-4; D remains ambiguous. V lost 0 bases and J 5 bases, leaving 4 bases between the germline ends. The CDR3 totals 13 residues. CDR1 and CDR2 from the germline V gene are MNHEY and SVGAGI. CDR3 sequence reads: CASSYSRNEKLFF. CDR3 DNA sequence: TGTGCCAGCAGTTACTCCCGGAATGAAAAACTGTTTTTT.

The V gene is TRBV7-3, the J gene TRBJ2-2; TRBD2 matches at 13 bases. Germline CDR1 is SGHTA and CDR2 is FQGTGA. J lost 6 bases, V lost 4 bases, and 2 bases had no gene match. This CDR3 comprises 15 residues. The CDR3 is CASSSGTSGAGELFF. The CDR3 nucleotides read TGTGCCAGCAGCTCCGGGACTAGCGGGGCCGGGGAGCTGTTTTTT.